Listed here are 8 T cell receptor beta chains from one sample, sequenced in a study of blood T cell repertoires in COVID-19. Assay: immunoSEQ multiplex PCR; the TCRdb copy retains only in-frame clones and omits some. Here the sample spans 30,000 to 45,000 clones, 85% to 90% being singletons. The specimen sequenced was peripheral blood. The receptors here all came from a man between 65 and 85 years old with acute or convalescent COVID-19.

This chain connects TRBV6-1 to TRBJ1-6; D might be TRBD1 (5 bases). Germline V gene data show CDR1 as MNHNS and CDR2 as SASEGT. This CDR3 contains 15 residues. The V and J ends lost 1 base and 10 bases respectively, with 14 bases between them. This CDR3 reads CASSEVNRGGSPLHF. The CDR3 DNA follows: TGTGCCAGCAGTGAAGTGAATAGGGGCGGCTCACCCCTCCACTTT.

The genes are TRBV28 and TRBJ1-1; 7 bases are a match to TRBD1. The junction had 22 bases not matched to a gene; V was cut back by 6 bases and J by 3 bases. CDR1 is MDHEN and CDR2 is SYDVKM in the germline V gene. The CDR3 length is 19 residues. CDR3 coding DNA: TGTGCCAGCAGCATTCTTCTTGGGTCGACAGGGATTAAGGACACTGAAGCTTTCTTT. Translated: CASSILLGSTGIKDTEAFF.

The chain employs TRBV11-2 and TRBJ2-1; D perhaps matches TRBD1 (6 bases). The CDR3 is made up of 15 amino acids. The V gene's germline CDR1 is SGHAT and CDR2 FQNNGV. Trimming shortened V by 1 base and J by 4 bases, and 11 bases separated the two germline ends. The DNA of the CDR3 is TGTGCCAGCAGCTTAGGGGGGCCCTTTTACAATGAGCAGTTCTTC. Encoded protein: CASSLGGPFYNEQFF.

The V gene is TRBV27, the J gene TRBJ2-2, with no clear D. Germline values: CDR1 MNHEY, CDR2 SMNVEV (reference sequence). V was shortened by 3 bases and J by 5 bases, with 10 bases between the two germline ends. The CDR3 covers 14 residues. The CDR3 reads CASSFTWATGELFF. In DNA form, the CDR3 reads TGTGCCAGCAGTTTCACCTGGGCTACCGGGGAGCTGTTTTTT.

This sequence joins TRBV19 and TRBJ1-2; 9 bases align to TRBD1. Germline CDR1 is LNHDA and CDR2 is SQIVND (reference sequence). V was pared by 4 bases and J by 8 bases, with 8 bases of the junction left unmatched. The length of the CDR3 is 14 residues. The CDR3 region is CASSTRTGVEGYTF. DNA of the CDR3: TGTGCCAGTAGTACGCGGACAGGGGTTGAGGGCTACACCTTC. Full variable domain (missing parts from reference TRBV19 and TRBJ1-2): DGGITQSPKYLFRKEGQNVTLSCEQNLNHDAMYWYRQDPGQGLRLIYYSQIVNDFQKGDIAEGYSVSREKKESFPLTVTSAQKNPTAFYLCASSTRTGVEGYTFGSGTRLTVV.

The chain combines TRBV28 with TRBJ2-7; a weak D match, TRBD2 (5 bases). Germline loops: CDR1 MDHEN, CDR2 SYDVKM. The CDR3 is 13 amino acids. V lost 6 bases and J 4 bases, leaving 13 bases between the germline ends. The CDR3 sequence is CASRASSRYEQYF. The CDR3 coding sequence is TGTGCCAGCAGAGCTAGCTCTCGATACGAGCAGTACTTC.

The chain recombines TRBV25-1 with TRBJ1-5; 10 bases are a match to TRBD1. The junction had 8 bases not matched to a gene; V was cut back by 3 bases and J by 0 bases. The CDR3 loop spans 18 amino acids. Germline values: CDR1 MGHDK, CDR2 SYGVNS. The CDR3 DNA follows: TGTGCCAGCAGTGACTATGGACAGGGGGGGAATAGCAATCAGCCCCAGCATTTT. It yields the protein CASSDYGQGGNSNQPQHF.

The chain links TRBV7-6 to TRBJ2-7; TRBD2 is a possible D gene (5 bases). The ends were cut back, 6 bases at V and 1 base at J, with 10 bases in the middle. Germline V gene lookup returns CDR1 SGHVS and CDR2 FNYEAQ. The CDR3 has 13 amino acids. CDR3 nucleotide sequence: TGTGCCAGCAGTAGGGAGTCGTCCTACGAGCAGTACTTC. This sequence encodes CASSRESSYEQYF.